This TCR beta chain was profiled in a study of T cell changes during pregnancy in multiple sclerosis. Repertoires were generated with immunoSEQ multiplex PCR, while TCRdb's copy carries only in-frame clones and drops some. The sample includes 35,000 to 45,000 clones, roughly nine tenths of them seen just once. Germline lookup yields CDR1 KGHSH and CDR2 LQKENI. With V trimmed by 2 bases and J by 8 bases, 4 bases remained unmatched. This CDR3 contains 15 residues. V gene TRBV18 combines with J gene TRBJ2-1, with 12 bases fitting TRBD1. The clonotype was recovered from a female donor with multiple sclerosis, enrolled in a pregnancy study. The specimen was CD4+ T cells from peripheral blood mononuclear cells, collected after pregnancy. The CDR3 here is CASSPGTGGLDEQFF. CDR3 coding DNA: TGTGCCAGCTCACCAGGGACAGGGGGCTTAGATGAGCAGTTCTTC.